The rows below give T cell receptor beta chains drawn from one sample of a study of cytomegalovirus exposure and HLA in healthy donors. Sequencing used immunoSEQ multiplex PCR; TCRdb keeps in-frame clones, though not all of them. The sample has approximately 58,000 clones; around 83% are singletons. The sample was PBMCs. The origin of the receptors is a man aged 30 to 39 in good health and CMV-seronegative. CDR3s include the opening cysteine and the closing phenylalanine or tryptophan. Each record gives: J gene, CDR3 length, clone size, D gene, V gene, CDR3 protein, CDR3 DNA. The D gene is left open where the match is weak. Some rows mark clone size as missing; the rest say once, few, many or name a class of expanded clone.

TRBJ2-1 14 - - TRBV10-3 CAISESGGTNEQFF TGTGCCATCAGTGAGTCGGGGGGTACCAATGAGCAGTTCTTC
TRBJ1-5 13 - TRBD1 TRBV18 CASSKDRDQPQHF TGTGCCAGCTCCAAAGACAGGGACCAGCCCCAGCATTTT
TRBJ2-4 13 - - TRBV25-1 CASSFGAKNIQYF TGTGCCAGCAGTTTCGGGGCCAAAAACATTCAGTACTTC
TRBJ1-1 15 - TRBD1 TRBV2 CASRRDSPMNTEAFF TGTGCCAGCAGGCGGGACAGCCCCATGAACACTGAAGCTTTCTTT
TRBJ1-1 15 - - TRBV5-1 CASSLLDSMNTEAFF TGCGCCAGCAGTTTGCTGGACAGCATGAACACTGAAGCTTTCTTT
TRBJ2-7 14 - TRBD1 TRBV30 CAWRTGTGAYEQYF TGTGCCTGGAGGACCGGGACAGGGGCCTACGAGCAGTACTTC
TRBJ2-7 14 few TRBD1 TRBV4-3 CASSQNGQGDEQYF TGCGCCAGCAGCCAAAACGGACAGGGGGATGAGCAGTACTTC
TRBJ2-1 18 - TRBD2 TRBV4-2 CASSQLPGTSGGLNEQFF TGTGCCAGCAGCCAGTTACCTGGGACTAGCGGGGGGTTGAATGAGCAGTTCTTC
TRBJ1-4 17 - TRBD1 TRBV4-3 CASSQEWTGGYNEKLFF TGCGCCAGCAGCCAAGAATGGACAGGGGGCTATAATGAAAAACTGTTTTTT
TRBJ2-1 15 - TRBD2 TRBV5-1 CASSLVAGGHNEQFF TGCGCCAGCAGCTTGGTCGCGGGGGGACACAATGAGCAGTTCTTC
TRBJ1-1 15 - - TRBV6-5 CASSYSLAVNTEAFF TGTGCCAGCAGTTACTCCCTTGCGGTGAACACTGAAGCTTTCTTT
TRBJ2-7 14 - - TRBV6-6 CASGAVKPSYEQYF TGTGCCAGCGGGGCTGTGAAACCCTCCTACGAGCAGTACTTC
TRBJ1-1 13 few - TRBV10-3 CAISDGVHTEAFF TGTGCCATCAGTGACGGGGTACACACTGAAGCTTTCTTT
TRBJ2-1 15 - TRBD1 TRBV12-5 CASGLSGQGYNEQFF TGTGCTAGTGGTTTAAGCGGACAGGGATACAATGAGCAGTTCTTC
TRBJ2-1 13 - - TRBV11-3 CASSLGLVDEQFF TGTGCCAGCAGCTTAGGGCTAGTTGATGAGCAGTTCTTC
TRBJ2-2 16 - TRBD2 TRBV14 CASSPFSGLNTGELFF TGTGCCAGCAGCCCTTTTAGCGGGCTGAACACCGGGGAGCTGTTTTTT
TRBJ1-5 14 few - TRBV7-8 CASSLEGGNQPQHF TGTGCCAGCAGCCTCGAGGGGGGCAATCAGCCCCAGCATTTT
TRBJ1-2 13 - TRBD1 TRBV28 CASSWDSTYGYTF TGTGCCAGCAGCTGGGACAGCACCTATGGCTACACCTTC
TRBJ1-1 15 - - TRBV11-3 CASSLSRGGNTEAFF TGTGCCAGCAGCTTATCCCGCGGGGGGAACACTGAAGCTTTCTTT
TRBJ2-3 16 - - TRBV9 CASSASGGISTDTQYF TGTGCCAGCAGCGCCTCGGGCGGGATTAGCACAGATACGCAGTATTTT
TRBJ2-2 13 - - TRBV19 CASSIGYTGELFF TGTGCCAGTAGTATCGGGTACACCGGGGAGCTGTTTTTT
TRBJ2-3 14 - TRBD2 TRBV7-8 CASSLPLAVDTQYF TGTGCCAGCAGCTTACCCCTAGCGGTAGATACGCAGTATTTT
TRBJ1-4 15 - - TRBV6-6 CASSPRGSTNEKLFF TGTGCCAGCAGTCCCCGGGGGTCGACTAATGAAAAACTGTTTTTT
TRBJ2-5 15 - TRBD2 TRBV6-6 CASSIPNPRGGEQYF TGTGCCAGCAGTATCCCCAACCCTCGGGGGGGAGAGCAGTACTTC
TRBJ1-4 15 once - TRBV18 CASSPFGGVGEKLFF TGTGCCAGCTCACCCTTCGGAGGGGTGGGCGAAAAACTGTTTTTT
TRBJ1-2 15 - TRBD1 TRBV14 CASSQESGTGAGYTF TGTGCCAGCAGCCAAGAAAGTGGGACAGGGGCTGGCTACACCTTC
TRBJ2-1 16 - TRBD2 TRBV27 CASSLSAGAPYNEQFF TGTGCCAGCAGTTTATCGGCGGGAGCCCCCTACAATGAGCAGTTCTTC
TRBJ2-2 17 once TRBD1 TRBV7-8 CASSPGTGGAGTGELFF TGTGCCAGCAGCCCCGGGACAGGGGGCGCGGGCACCGGGGAGCTGTTTTTT
TRBJ1-6 18 once TRBD1 TRBV27 CASRRGQGLGSYNSPLHF TGTGCCAGCAGGAGGGGACAGGGGCTTGGCTCCTATAATTCACCCCTCCACTTT
TRBJ1-4 14 - - TRBV6-5 CASKKGLLNEKLFF TGTGCCAGCAAAAAGGGGTTGCTGAATGAAAAACTGTTTTTT
TRBJ1-5 14 few TRBD1 TRBV6-6 CASGGQGVHQPQHF TGTGCCAGCGGAGGACAGGGGGTCCACCAGCCCCAGCATTTT
TRBJ2-1 16 few TRBD2 TRBV4-3 CASSQDGTSGGNEQFF TGCGCCAGCAGCCAAGATGGGACTAGCGGGGGGAATGAGCAGTTCTTC
TRBJ1-2 13 - - TRBV5-6 CASSADSNYGYTF TGTGCCAGCAGCGCGGACAGTAACTATGGCTACACCTTC
TRBJ2-7 13 few TRBD2 TRBV2 CATGGGTSYEQYF TGTGCCACTGGGGGGGGGACCTCCTACGAGCAGTACTTC
TRBJ1-4 13 - - TRBV7-8 CASSLSSYEKLFF TGTGCCAGCAGCTTGTCGAGCTATGAAAAACTGTTTTTT
TRBJ1-1 17 few - TRBV5-5 CASSFLPPGQMNTEAFF TGTGCCAGCAGCTTTTTACCTCCAGGACAGATGAACACTGAAGCTTTCTTT
TRBJ1-2 15 - - TRBV6-6 CASSYSGSPDYGYTF TGTGCCAGCAGTTACTCGGGCAGCCCTGACTATGGCTACACCTTC
TRBJ2-7 12 - - TRBV28 CASRKREYEQYF TGTGCCAGCAGGAAAAGGGAGTACGAGCAGTACTTC
TRBJ1-3 15 - - TRBV11-3 CASSEGDFSGNTIYF TGTGCCAGCAGTGAAGGGGATTTCTCTGGAAACACCATATATTTT
TRBJ2-1 11 - - TRBV19 CASSREDEQFF TGTGCCAGTAGTAGGGAGGATGAGCAGTTCTTC
TRBJ2-5 17 once TRBD1 TRBV5-6 CASSSSDRPFEGETQYF TGTGCCAGCAGCTCATCGGACAGGCCCTTCGAAGGGGAGACCCAGTACTTC
TRBJ2-2 13 - - TRBV7-2 CASSRETTGELFF TGTGCCAGCAGCCGGGAGACCACCGGGGAGCTGTTTTTT
TRBJ2-7 16 few - TRBV7-8 CASSFFKKKAAYEQYF TGTGCCAGCAGTTTTTTCAAGAAGAAGGCGGCTTACGAGCAGTACTTC
TRBJ1-1 14 - - TRBV7-9 CASSLVGQGARSFF -
TRBJ2-5 14 - - TRBV7-6 CASRNSGAGETQYF TGTGCCAGCAGAAATTCAGGGGCAGGGGAGACCCAGTACTTC
TRBJ1-3 16 few - TRBV2 CASSDDLWSSGNTIYF TGTGCCAGCAGTGACGACCTATGGAGCTCTGGAAACACCATATATTTT
TRBJ2-6 16 once - TRBV5-1 CASSSRVNSGANVLTF TGCGCCAGCAGCTCCAGGGTTAACTCTGGGGCCAACGTCCTGACTTTC
TRBJ1-1 14 - TRBD1 TRBV6-6 CASSPNRGDTEAFF TGTGCCAGCAGTCCAAACAGGGGGGACACTGAAGCTTTCTTT
TRBJ2-1 14 - TRBD1 TRBV5-1 CASSPGQGYNEQFF TGCGCCAGCAGCCCGGGACAGGGCTACAATGAGCAGTTCTTC
TRBJ1-4 15 - - TRBV7-9 CASSLGGDPNEKLFF TGTGCCAGCAGCTTAGGCGGGGATCCTAATGAAAAACTGTTTTTT
TRBJ1-2 12 - - TRBV28 CASKGANYGYTF TGTGCCAGCAAGGGAGCTAACTATGGCTACACCTTC
TRBJ2-5 17 - TRBD1 TRBV5-5 CASSLNFRDSVQETQYF TGTGCCAGCAGCCTTAATTTCCGGGACAGTGTACAAGAGACCCAGTACTTC
TRBJ2-5 17 - TRBD2 TRBV7-2 CASSLVASGRRRETQYF TGTGCCAGCAGCTTAGTCGCTAGCGGGAGGAGAAGAGAGACCCAGTACTTC
TRBJ2-1 15 once TRBD1 TRBV9 CASSGGGTGYNEQFF TGTGCCAGCAGCGGAGGGGGGACAGGCTACAATGAGCAGTTCTTC
TRBJ2-1 16 - - TRBV15 CATSGERSLSYNGQFF TGTGCCACCAGCGGAGAGCGGAGCCTCTCCTACAATGGGCAGTTCTTC
TRBJ2-1 17 once TRBD2 TRBV30 CAWTPYWLAGGYNEQFF TGTGCCTGGACCCCCTACTGGCTAGCGGGAGGTTACAATGAGCAGTTCTTC
TRBJ1-4 13 - - TRBV19 CASSITFNEKLFF TGTGCCAGTAGTATAACTTTCAATGAAAAACTGTTTTTT
TRBJ2-3 16 - TRBD2 TRBV5-6 CASSLGTSGRSYTQYF TGTGCCAGCAGCTTGGGGACTAGCGGGAGATCTTATACGCAGTATTTT
TRBJ2-3 14 once TRBD1 TRBV7-3 CASSLRQGSDTQYF TGTGCCAGCAGCTTGAGACAGGGGTCAGATACGCAGTATTTT